The TCR beta chain described here comes from a study of blood T cell repertoires in COVID-19. Measured with immunoSEQ multiplex PCR; TCRdb has only the in-frame clones, and not every one. The table lists under 200,000 clones, around 80% of them singletons. After removal of 5 bases from V and 5 bases from J, the junction contained 10 bases not matched to a gene. The germline CDR1 and CDR2 sequences are SGHVS and FNYEAQ. The CDR3 consists of 17 residues. This sequence was found in a woman in her 70s in a cohort exposed to, infected with or recovered from COVID-19 (not recorded which). The V and J genes are TRBV7-6 and TRBJ2-5; 14 bases are a match to TRBD2. Sequencing input: PBMCs or T cells enriched from blood (not recorded which). The CDR3 reads CASSPNRLAGGGETQYF. In DNA, the CDR3 is TGTGCCAGCAGCCCGAACCGACTAGCGGGAGGGGGGGAGACCCAGTACTTC. The full variable domain, its missing parts supplied by reference TRBV7-6 and TRBJ2-5, is GAGVSQSPRYKVTKRGQDVALRCDPISGHVSLYWYRQALGQGPEFLTYFNYEAQQDKSGLPNDRFSAERPEGSISTLTIQRTEQRDSAMYRCASSPNRLAGGGETQYFGPGTRLLVL.